This T cell receptor (beta chain) was profiled in a study of graft-versus-host responses after intestinal transplantation. Study-level points and caveats: Graft-donor T cell macrochimerism in patients accompanied high graft-versus-host to host-versus-graft clonal ratios in allografts.

The CDR3 spans 15 residues. V shed 5 bases and J shed 5 bases, with 17 bases lying between them. CDR1 and CDR2 (germline): WSHSY, SAAADI. Sequencing was performed with immunoSEQ multiplex PCR; in TCRdb, only in-frame clones are kept and a portion is missing. The data contain about 51,000 clones, roughly 90% of them singletons. A note on this clone: What it binds is not known.

This TCR was sampled from a human donor who was the organ donor for an intestinal transplant. The V gene is TRBV10-2, the J gene TRBJ2-3, with D perhaps TRBD2 (6 bases). The sample consisted of unstimulated CD4+ T cells sorted from spleen or lymph node cells, taken before transplant. This CDR3 reads CASSWDGPGEDTQYF. The DNA of the CDR3 is TGCGCCAGCAGTTGGGACGGGCCGGGGGAAGATACGCAGTATTTT.